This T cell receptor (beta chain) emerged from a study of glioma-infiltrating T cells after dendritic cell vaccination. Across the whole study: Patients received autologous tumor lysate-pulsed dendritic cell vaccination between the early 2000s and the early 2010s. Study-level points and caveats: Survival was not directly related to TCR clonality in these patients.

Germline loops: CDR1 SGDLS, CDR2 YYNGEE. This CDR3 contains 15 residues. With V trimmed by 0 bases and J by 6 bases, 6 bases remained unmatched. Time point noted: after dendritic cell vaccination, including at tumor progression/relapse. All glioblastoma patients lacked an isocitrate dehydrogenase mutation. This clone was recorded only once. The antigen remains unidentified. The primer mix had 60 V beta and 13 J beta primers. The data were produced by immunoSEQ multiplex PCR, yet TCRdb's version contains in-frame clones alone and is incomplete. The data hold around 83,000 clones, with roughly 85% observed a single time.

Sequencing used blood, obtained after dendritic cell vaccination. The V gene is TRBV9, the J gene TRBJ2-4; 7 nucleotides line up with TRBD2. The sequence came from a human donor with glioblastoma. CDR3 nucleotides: TGTGCCAGCAGCGTAGACGCGGGAGTCGGAAACATTCAGTACTTC. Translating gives CASSVDAGVGNIQYF.